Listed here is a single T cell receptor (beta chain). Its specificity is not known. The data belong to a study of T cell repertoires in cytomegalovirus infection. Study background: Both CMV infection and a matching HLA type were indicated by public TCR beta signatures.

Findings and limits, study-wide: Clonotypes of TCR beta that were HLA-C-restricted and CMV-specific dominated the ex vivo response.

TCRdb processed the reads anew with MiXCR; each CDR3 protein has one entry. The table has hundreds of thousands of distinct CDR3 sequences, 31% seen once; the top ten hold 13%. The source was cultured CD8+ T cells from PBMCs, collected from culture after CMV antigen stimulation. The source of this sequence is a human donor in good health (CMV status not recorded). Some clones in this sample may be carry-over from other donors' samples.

The CDR3 protein is CAIDRTYNEQFF. As DNA, the CDR3 is TGTGCCATTGACAGGACCTACAATGAGCAGTTCTTC. This chain joins TRBV2 and TRBJ2-1, with a possible D match to TRBD1 (6 bases). The ends were cut back, 10 bases at V and 2 bases at J, with 9 bases in the middle. The CDR3 extends over 12 amino acids. CDR1 SNHLY and CDR2 FYNNEI come from the germline V gene.